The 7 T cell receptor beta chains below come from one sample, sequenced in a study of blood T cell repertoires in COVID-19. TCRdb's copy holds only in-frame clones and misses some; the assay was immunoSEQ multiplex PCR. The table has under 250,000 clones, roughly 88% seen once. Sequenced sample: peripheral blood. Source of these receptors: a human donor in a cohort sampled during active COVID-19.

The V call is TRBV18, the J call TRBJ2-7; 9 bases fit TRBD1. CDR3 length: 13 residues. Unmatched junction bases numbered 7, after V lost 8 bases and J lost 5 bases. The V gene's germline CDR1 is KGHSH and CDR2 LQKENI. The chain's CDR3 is CASRGQGFDEQYF. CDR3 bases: TGTGCCAGCCGCGGACAGGGGTTCGACGAGCAGTACTTC.

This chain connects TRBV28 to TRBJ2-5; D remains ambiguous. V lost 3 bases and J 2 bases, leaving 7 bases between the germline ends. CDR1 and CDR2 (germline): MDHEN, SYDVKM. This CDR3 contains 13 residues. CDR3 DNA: TGTGCCAGCAGTTTGGGCAGACAAGAGACCCAGTACTTC. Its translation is CASSLGRQETQYF.

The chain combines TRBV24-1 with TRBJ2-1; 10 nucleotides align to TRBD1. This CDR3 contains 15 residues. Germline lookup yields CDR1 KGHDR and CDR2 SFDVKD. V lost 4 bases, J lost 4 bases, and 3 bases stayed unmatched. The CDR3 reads CATSETGQGYNEQFF. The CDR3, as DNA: TGTGCCACCAGTGAAACGGGACAGGGGTACAATGAGCAGTTCTTC.

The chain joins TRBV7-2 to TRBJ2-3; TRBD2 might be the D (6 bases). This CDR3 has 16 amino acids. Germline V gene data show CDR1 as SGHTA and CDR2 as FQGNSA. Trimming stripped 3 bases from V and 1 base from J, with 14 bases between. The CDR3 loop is CASSFSGPLRTDTQYF. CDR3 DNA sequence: TGTGCCAGCAGCTTTAGCGGCCCTCTTCGCACAGATACGCAGTATTTT.

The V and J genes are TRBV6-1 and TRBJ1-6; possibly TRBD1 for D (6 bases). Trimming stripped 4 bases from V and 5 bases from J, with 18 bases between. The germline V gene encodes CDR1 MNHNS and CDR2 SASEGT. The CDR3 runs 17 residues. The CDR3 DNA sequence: TGTGCCAGCAGTGTGGGCGGCAGGGGACACCATAATTCACCCCTCCACTTT. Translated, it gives CASSVGGRGHHNSPLHF.

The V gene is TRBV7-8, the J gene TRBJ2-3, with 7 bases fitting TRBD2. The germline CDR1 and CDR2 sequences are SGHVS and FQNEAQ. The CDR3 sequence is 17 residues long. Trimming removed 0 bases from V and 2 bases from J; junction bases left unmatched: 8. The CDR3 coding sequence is TGTGCCAGCAGCTTAGCCTGGCTAGCGGAGCTCACAGATACGCAGTATTTT. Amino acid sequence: CASSLAWLAELTDTQYF.

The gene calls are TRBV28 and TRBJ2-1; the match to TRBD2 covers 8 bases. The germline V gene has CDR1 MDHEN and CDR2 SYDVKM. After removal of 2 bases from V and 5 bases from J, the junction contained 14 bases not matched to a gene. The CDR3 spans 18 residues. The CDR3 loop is CASSLAPSLAALNNEQFF. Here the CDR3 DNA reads TGTGCCAGCAGTTTAGCTCCCTCACTAGCGGCCTTGAACAATGAGCAGTTCTTC.